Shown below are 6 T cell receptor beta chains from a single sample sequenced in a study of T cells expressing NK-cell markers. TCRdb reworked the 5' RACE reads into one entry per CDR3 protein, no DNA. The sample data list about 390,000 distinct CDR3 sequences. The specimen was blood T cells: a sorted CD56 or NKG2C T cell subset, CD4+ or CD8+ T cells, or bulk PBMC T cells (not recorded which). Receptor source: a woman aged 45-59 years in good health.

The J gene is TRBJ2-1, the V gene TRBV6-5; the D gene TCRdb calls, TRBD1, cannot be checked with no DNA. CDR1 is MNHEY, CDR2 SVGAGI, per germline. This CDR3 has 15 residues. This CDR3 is CASSYLDGGYNEQFF.

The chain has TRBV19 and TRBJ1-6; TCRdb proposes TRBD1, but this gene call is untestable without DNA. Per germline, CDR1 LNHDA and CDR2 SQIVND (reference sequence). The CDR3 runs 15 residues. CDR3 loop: CASNRKDRNNSPLHF.

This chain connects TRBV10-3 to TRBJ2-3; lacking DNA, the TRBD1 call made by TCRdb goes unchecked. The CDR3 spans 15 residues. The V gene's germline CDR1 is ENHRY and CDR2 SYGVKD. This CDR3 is CATRRTAQGTDTQYF.

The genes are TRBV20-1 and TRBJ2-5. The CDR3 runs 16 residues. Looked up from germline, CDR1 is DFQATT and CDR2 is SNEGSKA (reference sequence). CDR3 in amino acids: CSAGTSRTSAQETQYF.

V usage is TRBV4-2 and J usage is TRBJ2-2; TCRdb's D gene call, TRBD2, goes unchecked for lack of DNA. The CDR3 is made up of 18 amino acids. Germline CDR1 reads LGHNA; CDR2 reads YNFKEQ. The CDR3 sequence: CASSQDTDSAANTGELFF.

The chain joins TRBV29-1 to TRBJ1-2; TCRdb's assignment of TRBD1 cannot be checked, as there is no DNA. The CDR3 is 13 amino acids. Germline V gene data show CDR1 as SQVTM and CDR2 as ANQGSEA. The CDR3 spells CSVGLQGTIGYTF.